A single T cell receptor (beta chain) is shown here with its context. Its cognate antigen is unknown. The junction departs from the called germline gene at one end, perhaps through a read error. This record belongs to a study of T cell repertoires in cytomegalovirus infection. Looking at the study overall: Public TCR beta signatures indicated both CMV infection and matching HLA type. Broader study findings: HLA-C-restricted, CMV-specific TCR beta clonotypes were dominant ex vivo. Pooled public TCR beta family frequency picked out CMV carriers with the relevant HLA.

TCRdb reprocessed the reads via MiXCR and lists one record per CDR3 protein. The data contain fewer than 850,000 distinct CDR3 sequences, almost 30% of them singletons. This CDR3 is built from 18 residues. Looked up from germline, CDR1 is LGHNA and CDR2 is YSLEER. This TCR came from a human donor in good health (CMV status not recorded). Some clones in this sample may be carry-over from other donors' samples. The sequencing used cultured CD8+ T cells from PBMCs, collected from culture after CMV antigen stimulation. The chain is built from TRBV4-3 and TRBJ2-2, with TRBD1 as a possible D gene (6 bases). CDR3 protein: CASSQDEGVVSGTGELFF. As DNA, the CDR3 is TGCGCCAGCAGCCAAGATGAGGGGGTGGTTTCAGGAACCGGAGAGCTGTTTTTT.